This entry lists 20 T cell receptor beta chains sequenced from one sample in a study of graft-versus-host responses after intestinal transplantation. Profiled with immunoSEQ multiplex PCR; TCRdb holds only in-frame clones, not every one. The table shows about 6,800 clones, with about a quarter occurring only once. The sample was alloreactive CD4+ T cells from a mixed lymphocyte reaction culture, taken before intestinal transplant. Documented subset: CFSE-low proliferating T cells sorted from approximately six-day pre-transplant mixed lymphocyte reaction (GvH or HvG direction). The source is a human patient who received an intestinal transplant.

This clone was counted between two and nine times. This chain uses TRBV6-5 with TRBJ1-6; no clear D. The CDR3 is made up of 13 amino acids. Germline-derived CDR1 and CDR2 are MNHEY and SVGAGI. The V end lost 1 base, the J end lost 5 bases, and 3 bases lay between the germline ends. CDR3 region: CASSYFNNSPLHF. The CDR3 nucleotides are TGTGCCAGCAGTTACTTTAATAATTCACCCCTCCACTTT.

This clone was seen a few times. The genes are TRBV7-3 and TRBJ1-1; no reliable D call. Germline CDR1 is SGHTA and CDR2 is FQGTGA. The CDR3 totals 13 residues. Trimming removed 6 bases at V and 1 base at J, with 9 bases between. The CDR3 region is CASSPTANTEAFF. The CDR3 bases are TGTGCCAGCAGTCCAACAGCGAACACTGAAGCTTTCTTT. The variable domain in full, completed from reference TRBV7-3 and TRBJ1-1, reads GAGVSQTPSNKVTEKGKYVELRCDPISGHTALYWYRQSLGQGPEFLIYFQGTGAADDSGLPNDRFFAVRPEGSVSTLKIQRTERGDSAVYLCASSPTANTEAFFGQGTRLTVV.

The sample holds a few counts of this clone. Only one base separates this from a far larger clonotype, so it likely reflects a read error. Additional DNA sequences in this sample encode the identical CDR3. DNA for the CDR3: TGCGCCAGCATCTGGGAGACCGCCTACGAGCAGTACTTC. The encoded protein is CASIWETAYEQYF. V usage is TRBV5-1 and J usage is TRBJ2-7; D may be TRBD2 (5 bases). The germline V and J ends were trimmed by 6 bases and 2 bases, with 12 bases remaining between them. This CDR3 contains 13 residues. CDR1 is SGHRS, CDR2 YFSETQ, per germline. The full variable domain, in which reference TRBV5-1 and TRBJ2-7 provide the parts outside the CDR3, is KAGVTQTPRYLIKTRGQQVTLSCSPISGHRSVSWYQQTPGQGLQFLFEYFSETQRNKGNFPGRFSGRQFSNSRSEMNVSTLELGDSALYLCASIWETAYEQYFGPGTRLTVT.

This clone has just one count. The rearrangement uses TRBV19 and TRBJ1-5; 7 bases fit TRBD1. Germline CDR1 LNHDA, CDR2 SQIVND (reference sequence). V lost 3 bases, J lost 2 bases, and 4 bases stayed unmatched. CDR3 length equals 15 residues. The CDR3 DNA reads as TGTGCCAGTAGTATTCTAGGACAGGGCAATCAGCCCCAGCATTTT. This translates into CASSILGQGNQPQHF.

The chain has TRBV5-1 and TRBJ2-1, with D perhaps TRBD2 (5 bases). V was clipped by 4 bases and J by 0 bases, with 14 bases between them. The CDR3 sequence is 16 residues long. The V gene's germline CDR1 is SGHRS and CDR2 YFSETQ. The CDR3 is CASSPEVVSSYNEQFF. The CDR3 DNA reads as TGCGCCAGCAGCCCGGAGGTCGTCAGCTCCTACAATGAGCAGTTCTTC.

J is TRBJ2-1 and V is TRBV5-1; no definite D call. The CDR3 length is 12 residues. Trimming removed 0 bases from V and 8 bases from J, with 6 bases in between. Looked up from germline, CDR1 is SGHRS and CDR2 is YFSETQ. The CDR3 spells CASSLERHEQFF. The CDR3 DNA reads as TGCGCCAGCAGCTTGGAACGCCATGAGCAGTTCTTC.

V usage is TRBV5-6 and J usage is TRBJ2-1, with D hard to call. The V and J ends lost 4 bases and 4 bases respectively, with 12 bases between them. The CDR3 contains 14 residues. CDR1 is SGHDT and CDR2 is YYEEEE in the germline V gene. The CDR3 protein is CASSPLTVYNEQFF. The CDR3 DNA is TGTGCCAGCAGCCCGCTAACAGTATACAATGAGCAGTTCTTC.

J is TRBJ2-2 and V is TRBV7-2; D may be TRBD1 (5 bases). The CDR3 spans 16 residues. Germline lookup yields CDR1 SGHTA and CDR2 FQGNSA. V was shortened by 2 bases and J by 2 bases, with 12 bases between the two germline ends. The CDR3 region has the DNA TGTGCCAGCAGCTTAAAGGCAGGGCTAAACACCGGGGAGCTGTTTTTT. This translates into CASSLKAGLNTGELFF.

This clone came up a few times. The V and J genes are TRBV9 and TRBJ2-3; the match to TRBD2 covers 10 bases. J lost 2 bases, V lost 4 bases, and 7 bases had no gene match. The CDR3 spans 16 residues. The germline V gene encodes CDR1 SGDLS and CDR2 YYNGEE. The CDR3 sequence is CASSMRTSGYTDTQYF. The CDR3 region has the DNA TGTGCCAGCAGCATGCGGACTAGCGGATACACAGATACGCAGTATTTT.

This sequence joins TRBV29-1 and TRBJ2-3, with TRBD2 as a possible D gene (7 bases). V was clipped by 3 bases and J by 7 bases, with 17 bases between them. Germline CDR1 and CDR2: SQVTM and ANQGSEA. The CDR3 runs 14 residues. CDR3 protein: CSVDQGGGLNTQYF. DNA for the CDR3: TGCAGCGTTGATCAAGGGGGGGGGTTAAATACGCAGTATTTT.

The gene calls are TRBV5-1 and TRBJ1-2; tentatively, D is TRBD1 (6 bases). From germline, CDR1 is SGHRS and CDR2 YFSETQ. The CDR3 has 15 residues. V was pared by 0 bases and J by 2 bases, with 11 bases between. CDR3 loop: CASSLALGGNYGYTF. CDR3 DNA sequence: TGCGCCAGCAGCTTGGCCCTAGGGGGGAACTATGGCTACACCTTC.

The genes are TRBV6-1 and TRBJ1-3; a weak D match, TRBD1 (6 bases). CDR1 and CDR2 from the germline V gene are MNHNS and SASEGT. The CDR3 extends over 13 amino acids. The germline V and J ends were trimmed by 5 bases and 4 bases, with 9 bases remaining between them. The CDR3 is CASSQGPGNTIYF. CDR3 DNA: TGTGCCAGCAGTCAGGGGCCAGGAAACACCATATATTTT.

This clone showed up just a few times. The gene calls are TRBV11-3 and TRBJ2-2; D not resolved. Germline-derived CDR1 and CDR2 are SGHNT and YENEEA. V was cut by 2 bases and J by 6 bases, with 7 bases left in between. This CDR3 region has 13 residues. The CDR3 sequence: CASSLTEAGELFF. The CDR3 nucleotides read TGTGCCAGCAGCTTAACTGAAGCCGGGGAGCTGTTTTTT.

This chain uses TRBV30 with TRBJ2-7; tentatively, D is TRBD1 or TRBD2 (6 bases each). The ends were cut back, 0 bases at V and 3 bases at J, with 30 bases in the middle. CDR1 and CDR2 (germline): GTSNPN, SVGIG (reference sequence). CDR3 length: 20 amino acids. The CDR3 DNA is TGTGCCTGGAGTGTAAGGAGGGGTACAGGGTTTAGGGCCTCTGTCTACGAGCAGTACTTC. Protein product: CAWSVRRGTGFRASVYEQYF. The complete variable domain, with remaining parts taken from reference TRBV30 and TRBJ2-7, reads SQTIHQWPATLVQPVGSPLSLECTVEGTSNPNLYWYRQAAGRGLQLLFYSVGIGQISSEVPQNLSASRPQDRQFILSSKKLLLSDSGFYLCAWSVRRGTGFRASVYEQYFGPGTRLTVT.

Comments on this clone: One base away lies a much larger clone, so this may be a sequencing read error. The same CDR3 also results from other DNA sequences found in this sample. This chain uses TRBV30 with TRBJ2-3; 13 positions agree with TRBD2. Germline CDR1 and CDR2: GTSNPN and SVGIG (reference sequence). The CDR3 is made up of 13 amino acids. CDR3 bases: TGTGCGTGGAGACTAGCGGGAGGCTCGTCGCAGTATTTT. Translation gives CAWRLAGGSSQYF.

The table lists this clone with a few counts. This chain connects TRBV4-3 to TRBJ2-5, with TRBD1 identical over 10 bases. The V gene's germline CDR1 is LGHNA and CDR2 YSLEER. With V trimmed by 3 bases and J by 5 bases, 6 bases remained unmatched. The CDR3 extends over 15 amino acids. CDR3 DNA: TGCGCCAGCAGCCAGACCGGGACAGGGGATGAGACCCAGTACTTC. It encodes CASSQTGTGDETQYF.

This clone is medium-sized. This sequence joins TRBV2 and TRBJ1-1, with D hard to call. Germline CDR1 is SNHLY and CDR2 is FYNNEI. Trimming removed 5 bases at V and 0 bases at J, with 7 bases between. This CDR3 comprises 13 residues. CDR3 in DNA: TGTGCCAGCAGTTCAGATATGAACACTGAAGCTTTCTTT. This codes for CASSSDMNTEAFF.

CDR3 in amino acids: CASSLERYSGANVLTF. CDR3 bases: TGTGCCAGCAGCTTGGAAAGGTACTCTGGGGCCAACGTCCTGACTTTC. The chain uses TRBV5-4 and TRBJ2-6; no reliable D call. The CDR3 has 16 amino acids. The V and J ends lost 0 bases and 0 bases respectively, with 7 bases between them. The germline V gene encodes CDR1 SGHNT and CDR2 YYREEE (reference sequence).

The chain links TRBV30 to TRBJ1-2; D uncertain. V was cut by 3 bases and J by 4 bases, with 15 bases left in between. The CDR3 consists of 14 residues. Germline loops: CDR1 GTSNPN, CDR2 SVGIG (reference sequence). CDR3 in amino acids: CAWSAWTFSYGYTF. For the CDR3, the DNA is TGTGCCTGGAGCGCGTGGACCTTTAGCTATGGCTACACCTTC.

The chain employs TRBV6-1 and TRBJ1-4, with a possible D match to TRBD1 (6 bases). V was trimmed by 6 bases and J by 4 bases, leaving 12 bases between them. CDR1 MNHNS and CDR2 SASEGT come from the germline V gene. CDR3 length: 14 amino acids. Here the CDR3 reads CASRPGTSNEKLFF. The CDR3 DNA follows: TGTGCCAGCAGGCCTGGGACAAGTAATGAAAAACTGTTTTTT.